The rows below give T cell receptor beta chains drawn from one sample of a study of cytomegalovirus exposure and HLA in healthy donors. Assay: immunoSEQ multiplex PCR; the TCRdb copy retains only in-frame clones and omits some. The sample consists of approximately 150,000 clones, 65% to 90% of them appearing once. Sequencing was carried out using PBMCs. The receptors originated from a male donor in good health and CMV-seronegative. Each CDR3 is given with its conserved first and last residue. The D gene is left open where the match is weak. Size is stated for part of the rows, as once, few or many counts, or as a class when the clone is expanded.

v_call,d_call,cdr3_length,clone_size,j_call,cdr3_nt,cdr3_aa
TRBV10-2,TRBD1,14,-,TRBJ1-1,TGCGCCAGCGGTCGGACAGGGACGTCCACTGAAGCTTTCTTT,CASGRTGTSTEAFF
TRBV5-1,TRBD2,16,-,TRBJ2-3,TGCGCCAGCAGCTTAAGAAGTAGCGGGAGCACAGATACGCAGTATTTT,CASSLRSSGSTDTQYF
TRBV27,-,13,-,TRBJ1-5,TGTGCCAGCAGTTTGGGAGGGCATCAGCCCCAGCATTTT,CASSLGGHQPQHF
TRBV4-1,TRBD2,16,-,TRBJ2-5,TGCGCCAGCAGCCAAGATTGGGGGGGGATACAAGAGACCCAGTACTTC,CASSQDWGGIQETQYF
TRBV27,TRBD2,16,-,TRBJ2-5,TGTGCCAGCAGTTCATGGGACTATCTGCGCCAAGAGACCCAGTACTTC,CASSSWDYLRQETQYF
TRBV5-4,-,14,-,TRBJ2-7,TGTGCCAGCTCCGATTGGAACAGGGATTACGAGCAGTACTTC,CASSDWNRDYEQYF
TRBV30,-,12,once,TRBJ2-7,TGTGCCTGGAGTGGACAGATCTACGAGCAGTACTTC,CAWSGQIYEQYF
TRBV10-2,-,15,-,TRBJ2-2,TGCGCCAGCAGGGAAAACAGGAGAAACACCGGGGAGCTGTTTTTT,CASRENRRNTGELFF
TRBV6-5,-,13,-,TRBJ2-2,TGTGCCAGCAGTTACTCGAGGGTCGGGGAGCTGTTTTTT,CASSYSRVGELFF
TRBV4-1,-,13,-,TRBJ1-5,TGCGCCAGCAGCCAAGACTCGGAGCAGCCCCAGCATTTT,CASSQDSEQPQHF
TRBV9,-,14,-,TRBJ1-5,TGTGCCAGCAGCGAGGGGGATAGCAATCAGCCCCAGCATTTT,CASSEGDSNQPQHF
TRBV5-1,-,15,-,TRBJ1-1,TGCGCCAGCAGCTTGAACGACAGGAAAAACACTGAAGCTTTCTTT,CASSLNDRKNTEAFF
TRBV5-6,-,15,-,TRBJ2-7,TGTGCCAGCAGCTTGGCCCCAGGCAGCTCCTACGAGCAGTACTTC,CASSLAPGSSYEQYF
TRBV23-1,-,15,few,TRBJ1-4,TGCGCCAGCAGTCCTATCAGGTCAACTAATGAAAAACTGTTTTTT,CASSPIRSTNEKLFF
TRBV7-6,-,15,-,TRBJ1-4,TGTGCCAGCAGCTTAGGGCCAGGGTTCAGTGAAAAACTGTTTTTT,CASSLGPGFSEKLFF
TRBV27,-,13,once,TRBJ2-5,TGTGCCAGCAGCAGCGGATTCCAGAAGACCCAGTACTTC,CASSSGFQKTQYF
TRBV5-6,-,13,once,TRBJ2-7,TGTGCCAGCAGCCACGTTTCGGGCTACGAGCAGTACTTC,CASSHVSGYEQYF
TRBV30,TRBD2,17,-,TRBJ2-1,TGTGCCTGGAGTGCCCGACGGGGGGTGAGCTCCTACAATGAGCAGTTCTTC,CAWSARRGVSSYNEQFF
TRBV5-5,-,14,-,TRBJ1-6,TGTGCCAGCAGCTTGTGGGGAGACGATTCACCCCTCCACTTT,CASSLWGDDSPLHF
TRBV5-1,-,13,-,TRBJ1-2,TGCGCCAGCAGCTTGACTTCAGGGGATGGCTACACCTTC,CASSLTSGDGYTF
TRBV5-6,TRBD1,15,-,TRBJ1-5,TGTGCCAGCAGCTTGGGATCGACAGGGGGTCAGCCCCAGCATTTT,CASSLGSTGGQPQHF
TRBV7-6,-,16,-,TRBJ1-3,TGTGCCAGCAGCATCGACAGGAAAGTCCCTGGAAACACCATATATTTT,CASSIDRKVPGNTIYF
TRBV5-5,-,15,-,TRBJ2-1,TGTGCCAGCAGCTTAGGGGCGAGTTCCTACAATGAGCAGTTCTTC,CASSLGASSYNEQFF
TRBV7-2,-,14,-,TRBJ2-7,TGTGCCAGCAGCTTAGATTCACAGGACTACGAGCAGTACTTC,CASSLDSQDYEQYF
TRBV9,TRBD1,16,-,TRBJ1-1,TGTGCCAGCAGCCCCCGGACAGGGGGATTCGCGTCTGAAGCTTTCTTT,CASSPRTGGFASEAFF
TRBV6-5,TRBD2,16,-,TRBJ2-7,TGTGCCAGCAGTTCACTAGCGGAGCGATTCTCCTACGAGCAGTACTTC,CASSSLAERFSYEQYF
TRBV11-2,-,12,-,TRBJ1-1,TGTGCCAGCAGCTTAGATTTACCAGGAGCTTTCTTT,CASSLDLPGAFF
TRBV6-5,-,15,few,TRBJ1-2,TGTGCCAGCAGTTACTCGATGGCAGGTCGCTATGGCTACACCTTC,CASSYSMAGRYGYTF
TRBV7-9,TRBD1,12,-,TRBJ2-7,TGTGCCAGCAGCTCGACAGGGGCCGAGCAGTACTTC,CASSSTGAEQYF
TRBV10-3,TRBD1,14,-,TRBJ1-6,TGTGCCATCAGACGGGACAGGGGAGGGTCACCCCTCCACTTT,CAIRRDRGGSPLHF
TRBV15,-,13,-,TRBJ2-5,TGTGCCACCAGCAGGGAGTACAGGGAGACCCAGTACTTC,CATSREYRETQYF
TRBV29-1,TRBD2,17,-,TRBJ2-2,TGCAGCGTTGACCATAAGGGACTAGGGGGTTCCACCGGGGAGCTGTTTTTT,CSVDHKGLGGSTGELFF
TRBV7-2,-,16,-,TRBJ1-4,TGTGCCAGCAGCTTTGTCTCACTTGCAACTAATGAAAAACTGTTTTTT,CASSFVSLATNEKLFF
TRBV6-1,TRBD1,15,-,TRBJ1-5,TGTGCCAGCAGTGAAGCTGGACAGGGAAATCAGCCCCAGCATTTT,CASSEAGQGNQPQHF
TRBV6-1,-,13,-,TRBJ2-7,TGTGCCAGCGGGGTGTCAGGGGCGGTCGAGCAGTACTTC,CASGVSGAVEQYF
TRBV5-1,-,14,-,TRBJ2-2,TGCGCCAGCAGCTTGTCAGGGTCCACCGGGGAGCTGTTTTTT,CASSLSGSTGELFF
TRBV5-4,TRBD1,15,-,TRBJ2-1,TGTGCCAGCAGGAGGGACAGGAGCTCCTACAATGAGCAGTTCTTC,CASRRDRSSYNEQFF
TRBV11-2,-,15,-,TRBJ1-1,TGTGCCAGCAGCTTACGGAGGGGCCCGAACACTGAAGCTTTCTTT,CASSLRRGPNTEAFF
TRBV5-1,-,14,-,TRBJ1-1,TGCGCCAGCTTCCGGTCAGGGATGAACACTGAAGCTTTCTTT,CASFRSGMNTEAFF
TRBV18,TRBD1,15,-,TRBJ1-4,TGTGCCAGCTCATTATACAGGGGGCCGAATGAAAAACTGTTTTTT,CASSLYRGPNEKLFF
TRBV19,TRBD1,13,-,TRBJ1-4,TGTGCCAGTACCTCGGACAGGGCCAAAAAACTGTTTTTT,CASTSDRAKKLFF
TRBV19,TRBD2,12,-,TRBJ2-2,TGTGCCAGTAGTCCTAGGGAGGGGAAGCTGTTTTTT,CASSPREGKLFF
TRBV5-1,-,15,-,TRBJ1-1,TGCGCCAGCAGCTTAGGTTACAGAGAGAACACTGAAGCTTTCTTT,CASSLGYRENTEAFF
TRBV30,TRBD2,13,-,TRBJ2-1,TGTGCCTGGACCTCAACTAGCGGGGGGGCCGAGTTCTTC,CAWTSTSGGAEFF
TRBV5-8,-,17,-,TRBJ1-2,TGTGCCAGCAGCTTGCCCCAGGGCGTAGTGACTTTCTATGGCTACACCTTC,CASSLPQGVVTFYGYTF
TRBV7-8,-,15,few,TRBJ1-1,TGTGCCAGCAGATTAAACAGAAACCACCTGAATGAAGCTTTCTTT,CASRLNRNHLNEAFF
TRBV18,-,15,-,TRBJ2-2,TGTGCCAGCTCATTAGTTACCGGGAACACCGGGGAGCTGTTTTTT,CASSLVTGNTGELFF